This T cell receptor beta chain was captured by sequencing in a study of blood T cells in healthy people across ages (dated by TCRdb to between 2014 and 2016). Broadly, across the study: In model experiments, template switching captured roughly one uniquely barcoded TCR beta cDNA molecule for every two T cells. The donors were divided into four age groups: young (average around 17 years), middle-aged (about 40), aged (62) and long-lived (approximately 74). Age-related changes in TCR beta repertoire diversity were measured in the study by deep sequencing normalized with unique cDNA molecular identifiers. Using the same blood draw, the study looked at two additional independent replicas of 1 million unique cDNA reads for two donors, one aged 18 to 30 and the other aged 80 or older. Donors of different ages were randomly distributed across sequencing lanes to avoid experimental bias.

The CDR3 holds 13 amino acids from the cysteine to the phenylalanine. The DNA shown is the 39-base CDR3, in frame from base 1. For CDR1 and CDR2, the germline V gene lists SGDLS and YYNGEE. Between the V and J ends, shortened by 4 bases and 9 bases respectively, the junction contains 11 bases. The study at large found these results: Conclusive comparison of naive and antigen-experienced compartments was prevented by the profiling of bulk unsorted PBMCs. Estimates of total diversity from one million sequenced T cells were regarded as lower bounds and underestimates. Compared with the aged group, the long-lived group had more naive CD4+ T cells, fewer expanded clones and increased TCR diversity, a pattern suggesting age selection. Because the CMV infection status of the donors was unknown, age-related changes in expanded clonotypes may potentially have been confounded. As age increased, observed TCR beta diversity per million T cells dropped in a roughly linear way, and a significant reduction was already evident by age about 40. A strong correlation was found between observed TCR beta diversity and the percentage of naive T cells measured by flow cytometry.

Remarks on this clonotype: There is no known antigen for this receptor. No much larger clonotype is one base removed from it; base qualities were not supplied.

The protocol used for the library was 5' RACE. Instrument on record: Illumina HiSeq 2500. A second PCR of about 6 to 12 cycles was run with a J-beta primer mix and a sample-barcoded 5' primer. Each TCR beta cDNA molecule received a unique molecular identifier from a template-switch 5' adaptor carrying 12 random nucleotides. Each sample yielded at least 3 million CDR3-containing paired-end reads. First-strand cDNA synthesis was performed from all RNA using the Mint cDNA synthesis kit, with priming by a TRBC-specific oligonucleotide. After uracil-DNA glycosylase treatment, a first 18-cycle PCR used universal primers M1SS and BC2_uni_R on all cDNA. The original pipeline was this. Normalization of each sample was performed by random selection of 1 million high-quality reads, each carrying a distinct molecular identifier. Reads with shared molecular identifiers were discarded instead of being binned into consensus sequences. CDR3 identification, clonotype clustering and error correction used MiTCR with a Q25 quality threshold and the strictest error-elimination algorithm. Lower-bound total TCR beta diversity was estimated with a nonparametric unseen species model using Euler transformation. The public reads were reanalyzed by TCRdb: fastp trimming at Q25, MiXCR alignment, in-frame beta chains only. Here each entry gathers all rows of one CDR3 protein and keeps the most common genes and DNA. These V and J calls are TCRdb output, not the study's own analysis. The sample table shows 1.5 million to 2 million distinct CDR3 sequences, and 28% are seen once. Jointly, the top ten make up 6.5% to 8.5% of the sample.

Donors were 35 to 40 systemically healthy Caucasian individuals from Russia aged 6 to 90 years. Roughly 9.5 milliliters of peripheral blood were drawn from each donor into EDTA-treated Vacutainer tubes. Ficoll-Paque density-gradient centrifugation was used to isolate PBMCs, with at least 7 million obtained per sample. Trizol reagent was used to extract total RNA from the PBMCs, yielding at least 6 micrograms per sample. The percentages of naive CD45RAhigh/CD27high T cells were determined by flow cytometry on a PBMC aliquot from every donor. The rearrangement joined TRBV9 to TRBJ1-6; the D gene lacks a confident call. Specimen: blood. The TCR sequence derives from a woman between 25 and 40 years old in good health. In nucleotides, the sequence is TGTGCCAGCAGCCTTTCCTTGGGTTCACCCCTCCACTTT. Translation gives CASSLSLGSPLHF. Extended through the reference TRBV9 and TRBJ1-6 proteins, this CDR3 yields the full variable domain: DSGVTQTPKHLITATGQRVTLRCSPRSGDLSVYWYQQSLDQGLQFLIQYYNGEERAKGNILERFSAQQFPDLHSELNLSSLELGDSALYFCASSLSLGSPLHFGNGTRLTVT.